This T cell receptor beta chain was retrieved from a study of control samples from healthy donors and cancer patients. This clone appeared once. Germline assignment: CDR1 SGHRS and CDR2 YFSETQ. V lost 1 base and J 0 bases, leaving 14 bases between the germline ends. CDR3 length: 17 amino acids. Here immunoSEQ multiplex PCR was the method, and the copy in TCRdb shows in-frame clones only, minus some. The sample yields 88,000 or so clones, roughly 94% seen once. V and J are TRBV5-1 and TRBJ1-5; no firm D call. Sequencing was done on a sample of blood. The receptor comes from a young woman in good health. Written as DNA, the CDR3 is TGCGCCAGCAGCTTGACGGCAAGGTCCTATAGCAATCAGCCCCAGCATTTT. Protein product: CASSLTARSYSNQPQHF.